These 29 T cell receptor beta chains came from one sample sequenced in a study of blood T cell repertoires in COVID-19 (dated by TCRdb to 2020 to 2022). Libraries were made using the immunoSEQ multiplex PCR assay. The table was pulled from immuneACCESS by TCRdb, which kept in-frame rearrangements only. Such tables lose some clones; where checked, under half of the loss comes from unresolved V genes, and the rest has no known cause. This sample lists some 150,000 clones; about four fifths were detected once. The ten largest account for around 10% of the sample. The material sequenced was peripheral blood. The receptors were sampled from a woman of 80 years or more in a cohort sampled during active or convalescent COVID-19.

The chain couples TRBV6-2 or TRBV6-3 to TRBJ1-2; perhaps TRBD1 as D (5 bases). This CDR3 contains 15 residues. Germline V gene lookup returns CDR1 MNHEY and CDR2 SVGEGT. Trimming left V 0 bases short and J 0 bases short, with 8 bases between. CDR3 residues: CASSYSGGANYGYTF. CDR3 in DNA: TGTGCCAGCAGTTACTCCGGGGGGGCTAACTATGGCTACACCTTC.

J is TRBJ1-6 and V is TRBV18, with 9 bases lining up with TRBD1. V lost 6 bases to trimming and J lost 5 bases; unmatched junction nucleotides: 8. This CDR3 has 16 residues. Germline V gene data show CDR1 as KGHSH and CDR2 as LQKENI. The CDR3 DNA sequence: TGTGCCAGCTCCAAATCAGGACAGGGGAATAATTCACCCCTCCACTTT. Translation gives CASSKSGQGNNSPLHF. The full variable domain, rest sourced from reference TRBV18 and TRBJ1-6, is NAGVMQNPRHLVRRRGQEARLRCSPMKGHSHVYWYRQLPEEGLKFMVYLQKENIIDESGMPKERFSAEFPKEGPSILRIQQVVRGDSAAYFCASSKSGQGNNSPLHFGNGTRLTVT.

The V call is TRBV5-5, the J call TRBJ2-1, with 10 bases fitting TRBD2. This CDR3 has 15 residues. V trimming: 0 bases; J trimming: 10 bases; junction bases outside the gene matches: 7. Germline CDR1 and CDR2: SGHKS and YYEKEE (reference sequence). CDR3 bases: TGTGCCAGCAGCTTGGTGGCACTAGCGGGGTACGAGCAGTTCTTC. Protein product: CASSLVALAGYEQFF.

This clone was found a few times. The rearrangement joins TRBV7-9 to TRBJ1-4; D is unclear. This CDR3 is built from 14 residues. The germline V and J ends were trimmed by 2 bases and 8 bases, with 12 bases remaining between them. Germline V CDR1 and CDR2: SEHNR, FQNEAQ (reference sequence). CDR3 coding DNA: TGTGCCAGCAGCTTACAAGAGGGCCAGGAAAAACTGTTTTTT. Encoded protein: CASSLQEGQEKLFF.

This chain uses TRBV21-1 with TRBJ2-7; whether TRBD2, the table's D call, matches the DNA was not checked. TRBV21-1 is annotated as a pseudogene. CDR3 size: 10 residues. The CDR3 DNA sequence: TGTGCCAGCAGCCCCTGGGGGGGGTACGTC. Protein product: CASSPWGGYV.

V gene TRBV5-1 combines with J gene TRBJ1-2; D is ambiguous. V shed 0 bases and J shed 8 bases, with 11 bases lying between them. This CDR3 is built from 13 residues. The germline V gene encodes CDR1 SGHRS and CDR2 YFSETQ. In DNA form, the CDR3 reads TGCGCCAGCAGCTTGGCGATCCTTGAGGGCTACACCTTC. Translation: CASSLAILEGYTF.

The count of this clone is one. This rearrangement joins TRBV5-6 to TRBJ2-7, with a weak D call TRBD1 (6 bases). Germline values: CDR1 SGHDT, CDR2 YYEEEE. The CDR3 is made up of 17 amino acids. Trimming took off 1 base at V and 0 bases at J, with 17 bases between the two ends. This chain's CDR3 is CASSLPELGASSYEQYF. The CDR3 region has the DNA TGTGCCAGCAGCTTGCCCGAACTGGGGGCAAGCTCCTACGAGCAGTACTTC. Combining the CDR3 with reference TRBV5-6 and TRBJ2-7 gives the whole variable domain DAGVTQSPTHLIKTRGQQVTLRCSPKSGHDTVSWYQQALGQGPQFIFQYYEEEERQRGNFPDRFSGHQFPNYSSELNVNALLLGDSALYLCASSLPELGASSYEQYFGPGTRLTVT.

This sequence joins TRBV5-5 and TRBJ2-1, with TRBD1 identical over 7 bases. Germline CDR1 reads SGHKS; CDR2 reads YYEKEE (reference sequence). Trimming took 5 bases from V and 2 from J; bases not matched to a gene: 7. There are 15 residues in the CDR3. The CDR3 bases are TGTGCCAGCAGGTCCCGAGGGGGCGCCTACAATGAGCAGTTCTTC. This sequence encodes CASRSRGGAYNEQFF.

The chain uses TRBV2 and TRBJ2-2; 8 nucleotides match TRBD2. Trimming removed 6 bases from V and 7 bases from J; junction bases left unmatched: 7. The CDR3 runs to 14 residues. CDR1 and CDR2 from the germline V gene are SNHLY and FYNNEI. In DNA form, the CDR3 reads TGTGCCAGCAGACCCGGGGGGGCGATCGGGGAGCTGTTTTTT. Amino acids: CASRPGGAIGELFF.

The rearrangement links TRBV5-5 to TRBJ2-5, with a weak D call TRBD2 (5 bases). Germline CDR1 and CDR2: SGHKS and YYEKEE (reference sequence). The V end lost 4 bases, the J end lost 7 bases, and 20 bases lay between the germline ends. The CDR3 runs 15 residues. The CDR3 protein is CASSILLASGGTQYF. The DNA for the CDR3 is TGTGCCAGCAGCATACTATTGGCCTCCGGAGGGACCCAGTACTTC.

The chain employs TRBV5-6 and TRBJ2-5; D unresolved. This CDR3 has 13 amino acids. V lost 3 bases to trimming and J lost 4 bases, with 10 bases between them. The germline gives CDR1 SGHDT, CDR2 YYEEEE. This CDR3 reads CASSWAPGETQYF. The DNA of the CDR3 is TGTGCCAGCAGCTGGGCCCCTGGAGAGACCCAGTACTTC.

The chain joins TRBV14 to TRBJ2-3, with D tentatively TRBD2 (5 bases). V was trimmed by 3 bases and J by 1 base, leaving 17 bases between them. Germline V CDR1 and CDR2: SGHDN, FVKESK. CDR3 length equals 17 residues. The CDR3 coding sequence is TGTGCCAGCAGCCAGGCCGGGCTAGCCGGGGGCACAGATACGCAGTATTTT. The encoded protein is CASSQAGLAGGTDTQYF.

In this sample, this clone turned up a few times. The V gene is TRBV5-4, the J gene TRBJ1-3; TRBD1 agrees at 7 bases. The V gene end was trimmed by 3 bases and the J gene end by 2 bases; junction bases not matched to a gene: 17. Germline V lookup: CDR1 SGHNT, CDR2 YYREEE (reference sequence). This CDR3 spans 19 amino acids. CDR3 bases: TGTGCCAGCAGCTCTATGGGACAGTGGGGGGCGATCACTGGAAACACCATATATTTT. This encodes CASSSMGQWGAITGNTIYF.

J is TRBJ2-5 and V is TRBV6-5; 11 bases are shared with TRBD2. CDR1 is MNHEY and CDR2 is SVGAGI in the germline V gene. V lost 5 bases to trimming and J lost 5 bases; unmatched junction nucleotides: 7. The CDR3 loop spans 15 amino acids. CDR3 DNA sequence: TGTGCCAGCAGTCTTAGCGGGGGGGCGTATGAGACCCAGTACTTC. This encodes CASSLSGGAYETQYF.

The CDR3, as DNA: TGCGCCAGCAGATTGATTGGGGGGGCTGGCACTGAAGCTTTCTTT. Translated: CASRLIGGAGTEAFF. The chain has TRBV5-1 and TRBJ1-1, with TRBD1 as a possible D gene (6 bases). Germline V lookup: CDR1 SGHRS, CDR2 YFSETQ. The CDR3 runs to 15 residues. Trimming took off 5 bases at V and 4 bases at J, with 18 bases between the two ends.

The rearrangement links TRBV28 to TRBJ1-2, with 10 bases matching TRBD1. Looked up from germline, CDR1 is MDHEN and CDR2 is SYDVKM. The CDR3 is made up of 13 amino acids. V shed 6 bases, J shed 2 bases, and the junction held 0 bases outside the gene matches. The CDR3 nucleotides read TGTGCCAGCAGGGGACAGGGGAACTATGGCTACACCTTC. Residues: CASRGQGNYGYTF.

The V gene is TRBV6-2 or TRBV6-3, the J gene TRBJ1-1; 7 nucleotides align to TRBD1. Unmatched junction bases numbered 4, after V lost 5 bases and J lost 1 base. Germline values: CDR1 MNHEY, CDR2 SVGEGT. The CDR3 contains 14 residues. Here the CDR3 reads CASSRTGENTEAFF. Written as DNA, the CDR3 is TGTGCCAGCAGTCGTACAGGGGAGAACACTGAAGCTTTCTTT.

This chain links TRBV25-1 with TRBJ1-1; 7 nucleotides align to TRBD1. Germline CDR1 is MGHDK and CDR2 is SYGVNS. The CDR3 length is 15 residues. V gave up 4 bases and J gave up 1 base; unmatched junction bases: 6. The CDR3 DNA is TGTGCCAGCAGTGTACACAGGGGTGAGAACACTGAAGCTTTCTTT. Translation gives CASSVHRGENTEAFF.

In DNA, the CDR3 is TGCGCCACCCGGGTAACCTACACCGGGGAGCTGTTTTTT. Protein sequence: CATRVTYTGELFF. This chain links TRBV5-1 with TRBJ2-2, with D hard to call. V lost 9 bases, J lost 3 bases, and 12 bases lay in between. CDR1 and CDR2 from the germline V gene are SGHRS and YFSETQ. The CDR3 has 13 amino acids.

V is TRBV12-3 or TRBV12-4 and J is TRBJ1-2; possibly TRBD1 for D (5 bases). Trimming shortened V by 3 bases and J by 8 bases, and 10 bases separated the two germline ends. This CDR3 spans 12 amino acids. CDR3 sequence: CASSFRDWGYTF. Written as DNA, the CDR3 is TGTGCCAGCAGTTTTAGGGACTGGGGCTACACCTTC.

The rearrangement uses TRBV30 and TRBJ1-5; tentative D call: TRBD1 (6 bases). With 2 bases removed from V and 5 bases from J, the gap between germline ends came to 13 bases. The CDR3 runs 14 residues. Germline V gene data show CDR1 as GTSNPN and CDR2 as SVGIG (reference sequence). CDR3 sequence: CAWSSGGRDQPQHF. CDR3 in DNA: TGTGCCTGGAGTTCCGGGGGGCGAGATCAGCCCCAGCATTTT. The whole variable domain, remainder taken from reference TRBV30 and TRBJ1-5, is SQTIHQWPATLVQPVGSPLSLECTVEGTSNPNLYWYRQAAGRGLQLLFYSVGIGQISSEVPQNLSASRPQDRQFILSSKKLLLSDSGFYLCAWSSGGRDQPQHFGDGTRLSIL.

The chain couples TRBV13 to TRBJ2-7; no reliable D call. The ends were cut back, 0 bases at V and 1 base at J, with 10 bases in the middle. The germline V gene encodes CDR1 PRHDT and CDR2 FYEKMQ (reference sequence). The CDR3 covers 15 residues. The CDR3 DNA reads TGTGCCAGCAGCTTAGGATTACGAGGTTCCTACGAGCAGTACTTC. It yields the protein CASSLGLRGSYEQYF. Combining the CDR3 with reference TRBV13 and TRBJ2-7 gives the whole variable domain AAGVIQSPRHLIKEKRETATLKCYPIPRHDTVYWYQQGPGQDPQFLISFYEKMQSDKGSIPDRFSAQQFSDYHSELNMSSLELGDSALYFCASSLGLRGSYEQYFGPGTRLTVT.

This sequence joins TRBV7-4 and TRBJ1-2, with a tentative D call TRBD1 (6 bases). V dropped 4 bases and J dropped 3 bases, with 18 bases sitting between them. The CDR3 extends over 16 amino acids. CDR1 is SGHVT and CDR2 is SQSDAQ in the germline V gene. CDR3 sequence reads: CASSSAGGARDYGYTF. CDR3 sequence (DNA): TGTGCCAGCAGCTCCGCCGGGGGGGCGCGGGACTATGGCTACACCTTC.

The gene calls are TRBV7-3 and TRBJ1-2; D perhaps matches TRBD1 (6 bases). This CDR3 contains 14 residues. V was shortened by 0 bases and J by 6 bases, with 11 bases between the two germline ends. Germline V gives CDR1 SGHTA, CDR2 FQGTGA. CDR3 protein: CASSLTGQGNGYTF. The CDR3 DNA is TGTGCCAGCAGCTTAACTGGGCAGGGGAATGGCTACACCTTC.

The gene calls are TRBV12-3 or TRBV12-4 and TRBJ2-1; D remains unclear. The CDR3 contains 13 residues. The V and J ends lost 2 bases and 4 bases respectively, with 6 bases between them. CDR3 protein: CASSLHNYNEQFF. The CDR3 nucleotides are TGTGCCAGCAGTTTACACAATTACAATGAGCAGTTCTTC.

The rearrangement joins TRBV3-1 (or the pseudogene TRBV3-2) to TRBJ1-3; 7 bases agree with TRBD1. This CDR3 comprises 17 residues. Germline V gene sequence: CDR1 LGHDT, CDR2 YNNKEL (reference sequence). J gave up 2 bases and V 1 base, and 8 bases lay outside the gene matches. CDR3 in DNA: TGTGCCAGCAGCCAAGTCCTCAGGGGGTTCGCTGGAAACACCATATATTTT. Residues: CASSQVLRGFAGNTIYF.

The chain is built from TRBV11-2 and TRBJ2-3; the match to TRBD1 covers 9 bases. In germline, CDR1 is SGHAT, CDR2 FQNNGV. Unmatched junction bases numbered 8, after V lost 3 bases and J lost 4 bases. The CDR3 consists of 16 residues. The CDR3 loop is CASSFGTGPVADTQYF. For the CDR3, the DNA is TGTGCCAGCAGCTTTGGGACAGGGCCGGTGGCAGATACGCAGTATTTT.

This clone came up a few times. The V gene is TRBV18, the J gene TRBJ2-7, with 9 bases fitting TRBD2. V lost 5 bases, J lost 2 bases, and 10 bases stayed unmatched. Germline CDR1 reads KGHSH; CDR2 reads LQKENI. This CDR3 is built from 16 residues. CDR3 nucleotides: TGTGCCAGCTCATCCCGATGGAGCGGGGGGACCTACGAGCAGTACTTC. This translates into CASSSRWSGGTYEQYF.

This sequence joins TRBV2 and TRBJ2-5, with 8 bases fitting TRBD1. The CDR3 covers 15 residues. J was trimmed by 4 bases and V by 3 bases; bases with no gene match: 7. Germline CDR1 reads SNHLY; CDR2 reads FYNNEI. The CDR3 reads CASSETGEGRETQYF. As DNA, the CDR3 is TGTGCCAGCAGTGAGACAGGGGAAGGGAGAGAGACCCAGTACTTC.